This TCR beta chain was identified in a study of blood T cells in healthy people across ages (dated by TCRdb to 2013 to 2016). Broadly, across the study: In model experiments, template switching captured about one uniquely barcoded TCR beta cDNA molecule for every two T cells. Age-related changes in TCR beta repertoire diversity were measured in the study by deep sequencing normalized with unique cDNA molecular identifiers. The donors were split into four age groups: young (average around 15 years), middle-aged (nearly 40), aged (about 62) and long-lived (about 82). To avoid experimental bias, donors of different ages were distributed randomly across sequencing lanes. For two donors (one aged 18 to 29 and one aged 80 or older), the study analyzed two additional independent replicas of 1 million unique cDNA reads from the same blood draw. Results and caveats for the whole study, not just this receptor: Observed TCR beta diversity correlated strongly with the percentage of naive T cells measured by flow cytometry. Estimates of total diversity based on one million sequenced T cells were regarded as lower bounds and as underestimates. Donor CMV infection status was unknown, potentially confounding age-related changes in expanded clonotypes. Observed TCR beta diversity per million T cells fell roughly linearly with age, and a significant reduction was already apparent by age roughly 40. Conclusive comparison of naive and antigen-experienced compartments was prevented by the profiling of bulk unsorted PBMCs. Compared with the aged group, the long-lived group had more naive CD4+ T cells, fewer expanded clones and increased TCR diversity, a pattern suggesting age selection.

The library was made by 5' RACE. Sequencing instrument: Illumina HiSeq 2500. The second PCR ran for about 6 to 11 cycles and used a J-beta primer mix along with a sample-barcoded 5' primer. A template-switch 5' adaptor carrying 12 random nucleotides introduced a unique molecular identifier onto each TCR beta cDNA molecule. At least 3 million CDR3-containing paired-end reads were obtained from each sample. First-strand cDNA was synthesized from all RNA with the Mint cDNA synthesis kit, primed by a TRBC-specific oligonucleotide. After uracil-DNA glycosylase treatment, a first 18-cycle PCR used universal primers M1SS and BC2_uni_R on all cDNA. In the source study's methods: Each sample was normalized by randomly selecting 1 million high-quality reads, each carrying a distinct molecular identifier. Instead of being binned into consensus sequences, reads with shared molecular identifiers were discarded. MiTCR, set to a Q25 quality threshold and the strictest error-elimination algorithm, was used for CDR3 identification, clonotype clustering and error correction. A nonparametric unseen species model using Euler transformation provided a lower-bound estimate of total TCR beta diversity. TCRdb reprocessed the public reads (quality trimming at Q25 with fastp, clone calling with MiXCR) and kept in-frame beta chains. For every CDR3 protein sequence, its rows merge into one entry that carries the most common genes and DNA. For this entry, the V and J calls and clone size follow TCRdb and not the study's own pipeline. In this sample the table shows about 1.7 million distinct CDR3 sequences, 28% of which occur a single time. The ten largest clones capture 7.7% of the sample.

V and J lose 7 bases and 2 bases, and a span of 8 bases separates them. Including the terminal cysteine and phenylalanine, the CDR3 comprises 12 residues. CDR3 DNA only is kept here, 36 bases in frame from base 1. Based on the germline V gene, the CDR1 and CDR2 sequences are KGHDR and SFDVKD. On this clonotype itself: The specificity of this receptor is unknown. The input lacks base qualities; no much larger clone sits a single base away.

Donors were under 40 systemically healthy Caucasian individuals from Russia aged roughly 6 to 90 years. Around 10 milliliters of peripheral blood were collected from each donor into EDTA-treated Vacutainer tubes. Ficoll-Paque density-gradient centrifugation was used to isolate PBMCs, with at least 7 million obtained per sample. Total RNA, at least 6 micrograms per sample, was extracted from PBMCs with Trizol reagent. The percentages of naive CD45RAhigh/CD27high T cells were determined by flow cytometry on a PBMC aliquot from every donor. Recombination connected TRBV24-1 to TRBJ2-7, with the D segment identity uncertain. This clonotype originated in a woman younger than 45 in good health. The specimen sequenced was blood. The CDR3 protein is CATSPTTYEQYF. The DNA is TGTGCCACCAGCCCGACGACCTACGAGCAGTACTTC.